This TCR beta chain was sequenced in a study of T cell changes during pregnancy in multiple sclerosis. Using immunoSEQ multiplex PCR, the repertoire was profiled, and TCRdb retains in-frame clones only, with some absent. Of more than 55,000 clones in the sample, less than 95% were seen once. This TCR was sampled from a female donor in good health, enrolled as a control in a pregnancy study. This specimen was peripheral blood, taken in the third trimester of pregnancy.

In DNA, the CDR3 is TGTGCCAGCAGCTTTCAGGGTTCCTCCTATGGCTACACCTTC. Residues: CASSFQGSSYGYTF. The chain recombines TRBV5-8 with TRBJ1-2; a possible D gene is TRBD1 (5 bases). V lost 2 bases to trimming and J lost 4 bases, with 12 bases between them. Germline loops: CDR1 SGHTS, CDR2 YDEGEE. The CDR3 runs to 14 residues.